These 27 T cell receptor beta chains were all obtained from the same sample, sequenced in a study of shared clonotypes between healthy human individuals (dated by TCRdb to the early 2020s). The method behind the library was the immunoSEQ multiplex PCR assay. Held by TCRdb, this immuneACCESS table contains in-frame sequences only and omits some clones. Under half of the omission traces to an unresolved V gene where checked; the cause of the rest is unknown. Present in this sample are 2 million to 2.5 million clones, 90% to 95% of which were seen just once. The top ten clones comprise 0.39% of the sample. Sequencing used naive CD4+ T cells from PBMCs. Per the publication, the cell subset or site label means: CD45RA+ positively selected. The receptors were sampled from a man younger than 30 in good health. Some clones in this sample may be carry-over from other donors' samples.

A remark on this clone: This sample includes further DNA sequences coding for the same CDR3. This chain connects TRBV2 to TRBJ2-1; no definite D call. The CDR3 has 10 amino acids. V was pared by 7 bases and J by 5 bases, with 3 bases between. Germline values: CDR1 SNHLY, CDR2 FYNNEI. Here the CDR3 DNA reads TGTGCCAGCAAAAACAATGAGCAGTTCTTC. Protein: CASKNNEQFF. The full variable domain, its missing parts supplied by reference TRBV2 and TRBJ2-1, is EPEVTQTPSHQVTQMGQEVILRCVPISNHLYFYWYRQILGQKVEFLVSFYNNEISEKSEIFDDQFSVERPDGSNFTLKIRSTKLEDSAMYFCASKNNEQFFGPGTRLTVL.

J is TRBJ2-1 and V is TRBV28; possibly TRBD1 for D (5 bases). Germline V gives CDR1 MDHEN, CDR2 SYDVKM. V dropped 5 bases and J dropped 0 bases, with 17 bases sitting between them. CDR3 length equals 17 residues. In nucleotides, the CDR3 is TGTGCCAGCAGTCAAAGTACGACAGCGCGCTCCTACAATGAGCAGTTCTTC. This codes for CASSQSTTARSYNEQFF.

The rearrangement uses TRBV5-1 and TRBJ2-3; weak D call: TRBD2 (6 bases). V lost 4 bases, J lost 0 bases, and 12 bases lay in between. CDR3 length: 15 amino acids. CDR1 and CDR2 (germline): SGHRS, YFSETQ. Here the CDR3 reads CASSHSGSSTDTQYF. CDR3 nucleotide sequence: TGCGCCAGCAGCCATAGCGGTTCTAGCACAGATACGCAGTATTTT.

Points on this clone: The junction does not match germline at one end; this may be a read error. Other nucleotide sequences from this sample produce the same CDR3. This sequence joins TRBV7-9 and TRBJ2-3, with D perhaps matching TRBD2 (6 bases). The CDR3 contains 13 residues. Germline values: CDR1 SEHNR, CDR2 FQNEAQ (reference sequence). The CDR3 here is CASTLAGTDTQYF. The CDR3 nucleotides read TGTGCCAGCACCTTAGCGGGCACAGATACGCAGTATTTT.

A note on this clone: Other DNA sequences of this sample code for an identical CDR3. CDR3 in DNA: TGTGCCAGCAGTTGGACAGGGGGAAACACTGAAGCTTTCTTT. The encoded protein is CASSWTGGNTEAFF. The chain combines TRBV6-5 with TRBJ1-1, with TRBD1 matching over 10 bases. V gave up 4 bases and J gave up 2 bases; unmatched junction bases: 1. The CDR3 is made up of 14 amino acids. Germline V gene data show CDR1 as MNHEY and CDR2 as SVGAGI.

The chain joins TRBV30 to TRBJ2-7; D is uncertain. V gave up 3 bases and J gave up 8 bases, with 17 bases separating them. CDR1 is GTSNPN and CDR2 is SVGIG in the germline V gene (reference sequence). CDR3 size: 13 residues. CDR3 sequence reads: CAWRADGQPKQYF. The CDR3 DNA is TGTGCCTGGAGGGCGGATGGGCAACCCAAGCAGTACTTC.

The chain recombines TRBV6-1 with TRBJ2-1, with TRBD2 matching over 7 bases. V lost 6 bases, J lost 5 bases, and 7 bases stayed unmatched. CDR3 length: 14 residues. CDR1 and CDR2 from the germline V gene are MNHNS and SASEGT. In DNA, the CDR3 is TGTGCCAGCAGGAAGACTAGCCTTAACAATGAGCAGTTCTTC. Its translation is CASRKTSLNNEQFF.

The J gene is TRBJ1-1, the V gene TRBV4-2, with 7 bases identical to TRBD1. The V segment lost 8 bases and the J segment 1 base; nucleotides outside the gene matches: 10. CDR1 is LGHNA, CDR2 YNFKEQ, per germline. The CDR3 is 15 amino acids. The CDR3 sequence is CASARGGQQNTEAFF. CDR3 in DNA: TGTGCCAGCGCCAGGGGGGGACAGCAGAACACTGAAGCTTTCTTT.

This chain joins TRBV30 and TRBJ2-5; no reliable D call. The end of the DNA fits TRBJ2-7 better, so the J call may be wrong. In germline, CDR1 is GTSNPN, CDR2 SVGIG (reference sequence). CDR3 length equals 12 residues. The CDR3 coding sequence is TGTGCCTGGAGTGGGAAGGGAACCGAGCAGTACTTC. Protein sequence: CAWSGKGTEQYF.

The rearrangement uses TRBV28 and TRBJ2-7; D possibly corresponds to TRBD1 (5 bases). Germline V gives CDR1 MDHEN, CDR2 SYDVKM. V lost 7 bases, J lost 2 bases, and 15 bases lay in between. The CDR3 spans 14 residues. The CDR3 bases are TGTGCCAGCAATGTACCAGGGATCACCTACGAGCAGTACTTC. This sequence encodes CASNVPGITYEQYF. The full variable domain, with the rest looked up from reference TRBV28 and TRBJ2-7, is DVKVTQSSRYLVKRTGEKVFLECVQDMDHENMFWYRQDPGLGLRLIYFSYDVKMKEKGDIPEGYSVSREKKERFSLILESASTNQTSMYLCASNVPGITYEQYFGPGTRLTVT.

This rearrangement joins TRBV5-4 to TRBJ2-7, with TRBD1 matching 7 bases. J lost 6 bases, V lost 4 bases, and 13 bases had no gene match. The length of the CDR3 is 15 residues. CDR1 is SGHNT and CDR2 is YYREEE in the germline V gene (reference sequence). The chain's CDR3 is CASSDRTRGLSEQYF. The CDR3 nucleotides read TGTGCCAGCAGCGACAGGACCAGGGGGTTGTCCGAGCAGTACTTC.

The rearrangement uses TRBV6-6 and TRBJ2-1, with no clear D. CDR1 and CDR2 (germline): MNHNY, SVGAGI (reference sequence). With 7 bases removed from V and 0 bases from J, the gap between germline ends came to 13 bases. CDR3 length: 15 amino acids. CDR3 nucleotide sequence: TGTGCCAGCACCTCCGGGCCTAGCTCCTACAATGAGCAGTTCTTC. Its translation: CASTSGPSSYNEQFF.

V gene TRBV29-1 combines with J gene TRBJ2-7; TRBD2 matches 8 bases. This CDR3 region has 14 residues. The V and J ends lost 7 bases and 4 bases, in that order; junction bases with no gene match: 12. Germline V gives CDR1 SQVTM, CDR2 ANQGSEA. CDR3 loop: CSGGERTSSYEQYF. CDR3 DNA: TGCAGCGGGGGGGAGAGGACTAGCAGTTACGAGCAGTACTTC.

The CDR3 is CASSIFHGQAYEQYF. CDR3 sequence (DNA): TGTGCCAGTAGTATCTTCCATGGGCAAGCCTACGAGCAGTACTTC. This rearrangement joins TRBV19 to TRBJ2-7; D ambiguous. The CDR3 totals 15 residues. The V end lost 3 bases, the J end lost 2 bases, and 14 bases lay between the germline ends. The V gene's germline CDR1 is LNHDA and CDR2 SQIVND (reference sequence).

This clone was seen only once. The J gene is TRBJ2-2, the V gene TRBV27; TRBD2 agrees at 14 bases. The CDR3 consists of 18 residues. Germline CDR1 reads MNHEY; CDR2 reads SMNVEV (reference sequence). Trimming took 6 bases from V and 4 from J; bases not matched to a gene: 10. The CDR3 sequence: CASRPGLAGEKSTGELFF. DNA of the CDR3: TGTGCCAGCAGACCGGGACTAGCGGGAGAGAAATCCACCGGGGAGCTGTTTTTT.

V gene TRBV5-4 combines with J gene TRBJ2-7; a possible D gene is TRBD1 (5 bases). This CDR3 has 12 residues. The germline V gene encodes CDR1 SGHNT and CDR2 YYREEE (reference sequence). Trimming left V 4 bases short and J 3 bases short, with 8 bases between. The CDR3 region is CASSRRDYEQYF. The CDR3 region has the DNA TGTGCCAGCAGCCGCAGGGACTACGAGCAGTACTTC. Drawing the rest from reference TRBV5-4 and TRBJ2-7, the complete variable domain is ETGVTQSPTHLIKTRGQQVTLRCSSQSGHNTVSWYQQALGQGPQFIFQYYREEENGRGNFPPRFSGLQFPNYSSELNVNALELDDSALYLCASSRRDYEQYFGPGTRLTVT.

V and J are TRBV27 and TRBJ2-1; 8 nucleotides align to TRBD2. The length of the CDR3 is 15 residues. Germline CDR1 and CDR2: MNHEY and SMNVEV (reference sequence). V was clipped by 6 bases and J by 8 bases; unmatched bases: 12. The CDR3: CASSAGLAGWDEQFF. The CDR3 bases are TGTGCCAGCAGCGCAGGACTAGCCGGATGGGATGAGCAGTTCTTC.

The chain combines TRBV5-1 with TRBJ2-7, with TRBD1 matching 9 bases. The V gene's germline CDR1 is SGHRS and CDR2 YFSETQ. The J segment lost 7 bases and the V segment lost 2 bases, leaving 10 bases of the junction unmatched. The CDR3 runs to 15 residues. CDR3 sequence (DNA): TGCGCCAGCAGCTTACACGGGACAGGGACGAGGGAGCAGTACTTC. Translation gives CASSLHGTGTREQYF.

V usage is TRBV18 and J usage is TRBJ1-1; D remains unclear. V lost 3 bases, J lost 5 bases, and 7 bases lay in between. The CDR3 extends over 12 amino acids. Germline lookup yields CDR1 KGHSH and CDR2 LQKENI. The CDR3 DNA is TGTGCCAGCTCACCCGCCCATACTGAAGCTTTCTTT. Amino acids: CASSPAHTEAFF. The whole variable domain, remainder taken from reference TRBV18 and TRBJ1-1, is NAGVMQNPRHLVRRRGQEARLRCSPMKGHSHVYWYRQLPEEGLKFMVYLQKENIIDESGMPKERFSAEFPKEGPSILRIQQVVRGDSAAYFCASSPAHTEAFFGQGTRLTVV.

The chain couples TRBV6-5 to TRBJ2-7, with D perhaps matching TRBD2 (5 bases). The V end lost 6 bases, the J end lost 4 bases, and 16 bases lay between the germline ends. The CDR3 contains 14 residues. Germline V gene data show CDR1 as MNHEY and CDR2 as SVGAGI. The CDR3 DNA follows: TGTGCCAGCAGCCGACGAACTGGCGGGTACGAGCAGTACTTC. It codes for CASSRRTGGYEQYF.

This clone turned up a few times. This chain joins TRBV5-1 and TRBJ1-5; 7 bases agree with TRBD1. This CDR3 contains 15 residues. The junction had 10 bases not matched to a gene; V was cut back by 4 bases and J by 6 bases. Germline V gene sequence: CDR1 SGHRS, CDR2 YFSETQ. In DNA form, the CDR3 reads TGCGCCAGCAGCATCTCCGGGACAGCGCGTCAGCCCCAGCATTTT. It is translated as CASSISGTARQPQHF.

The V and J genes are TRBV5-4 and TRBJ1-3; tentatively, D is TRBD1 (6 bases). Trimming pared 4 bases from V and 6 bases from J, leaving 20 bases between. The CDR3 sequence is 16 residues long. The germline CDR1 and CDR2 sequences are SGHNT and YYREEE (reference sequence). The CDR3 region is CASSMGQPQAVNTIYF. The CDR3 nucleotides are TGTGCCAGCAGCATGGGACAACCACAGGCGGTAAACACCATATATTTT.

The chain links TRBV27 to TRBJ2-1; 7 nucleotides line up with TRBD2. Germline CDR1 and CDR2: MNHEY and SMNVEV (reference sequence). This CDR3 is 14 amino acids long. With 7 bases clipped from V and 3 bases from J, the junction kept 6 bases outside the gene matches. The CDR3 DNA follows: TGTGCCAGCACGCCGATAGCGGGCTACAATGAGCAGTTCTTC. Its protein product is CASTPIAGYNEQFF.

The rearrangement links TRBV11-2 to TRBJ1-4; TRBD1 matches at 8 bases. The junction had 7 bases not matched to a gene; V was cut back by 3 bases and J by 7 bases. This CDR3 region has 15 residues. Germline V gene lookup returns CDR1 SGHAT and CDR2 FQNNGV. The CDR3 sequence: CASSFGDRILEKLFF. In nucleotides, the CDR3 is TGTGCCAGCAGCTTTGGGGACAGGATCCTTGAAAAACTGTTTTTT.

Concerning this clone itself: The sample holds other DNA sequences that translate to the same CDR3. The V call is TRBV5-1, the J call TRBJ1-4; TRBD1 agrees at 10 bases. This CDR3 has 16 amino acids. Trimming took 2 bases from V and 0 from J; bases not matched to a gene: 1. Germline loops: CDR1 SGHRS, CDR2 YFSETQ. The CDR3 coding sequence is TGCGCCAGCAGCTTCGGACAGGGGGCAACTAATGAAAAACTGTTTTTT. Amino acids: CASSFGQGATNEKLFF. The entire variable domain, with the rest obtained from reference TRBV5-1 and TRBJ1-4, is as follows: KAGVTQTPRYLIKTRGQQVTLSCSPISGHRSVSWYQQTPGQGLQFLFEYFSETQRNKGNFPGRFSGRQFSNSRSEMNVSTLELGDSALYLCASSFGQGATNEKLFFGSGTQLSVL.

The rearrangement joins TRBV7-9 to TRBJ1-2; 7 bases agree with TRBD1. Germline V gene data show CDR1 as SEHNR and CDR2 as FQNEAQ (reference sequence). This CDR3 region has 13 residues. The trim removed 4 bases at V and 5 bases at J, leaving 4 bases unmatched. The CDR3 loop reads CASSSGDSYGYTF. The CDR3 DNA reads TGTGCCAGCAGCTCTGGGGACAGTTATGGCTACACCTTC. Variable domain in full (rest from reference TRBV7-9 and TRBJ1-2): DTGVSQNPRHKITKRGQNVTFRCDPISEHNRLYWYRQTLGQGPEFLTYFQNEAQLEKSRLLSDRFSAERPKGSFSTLEIQRTEQGDSAMYLCASSSGDSYGYTFGSGTRLTVV.

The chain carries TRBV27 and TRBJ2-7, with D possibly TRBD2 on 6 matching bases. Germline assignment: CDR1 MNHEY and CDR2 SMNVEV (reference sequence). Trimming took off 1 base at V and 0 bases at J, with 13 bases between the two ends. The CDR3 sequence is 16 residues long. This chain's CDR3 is CASSLFQSGVSYEQYF. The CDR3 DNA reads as TGTGCCAGCAGTTTATTTCAGTCGGGGGTCTCCTACGAGCAGTACTTC.